The TCR beta chain described here comes from a study of cytomegalovirus exposure and HLA in healthy donors. Study results and limitations: A later analysis revealed that TCR association rates differed between HLA loci, peaking at DRB1 and bottoming out at HLA-C.

The PCR ran on 60 Vbeta and 13 Jbeta primers. The repertoire was sequenced with immunoSEQ multiplex PCR; TCRdb's copy has only in-frame clones and lacks some. The sample holds roughly 200,000 clones, approximately 11% seen once. Concerning this clone: Antigen unknown.

The clonotype was recovered from a man aged 50-59 years in good health and CMV-seropositive. Specimen: PBMCs.

CDR3 coding DNA: TGTGCCAGCAGCGTAGCTGCGATCGAGACCCAGTACTTC. This encodes CASSVAAIETQYF. The J gene is TRBJ2-5, the V gene TRBV9; D not resolved. CDR1 SGDLS and CDR2 YYNGEE come from the germline V gene. Deletions cut 0 bases from V and 5 bases from J, with 8 bases between. The CDR3 is 13 residues long.